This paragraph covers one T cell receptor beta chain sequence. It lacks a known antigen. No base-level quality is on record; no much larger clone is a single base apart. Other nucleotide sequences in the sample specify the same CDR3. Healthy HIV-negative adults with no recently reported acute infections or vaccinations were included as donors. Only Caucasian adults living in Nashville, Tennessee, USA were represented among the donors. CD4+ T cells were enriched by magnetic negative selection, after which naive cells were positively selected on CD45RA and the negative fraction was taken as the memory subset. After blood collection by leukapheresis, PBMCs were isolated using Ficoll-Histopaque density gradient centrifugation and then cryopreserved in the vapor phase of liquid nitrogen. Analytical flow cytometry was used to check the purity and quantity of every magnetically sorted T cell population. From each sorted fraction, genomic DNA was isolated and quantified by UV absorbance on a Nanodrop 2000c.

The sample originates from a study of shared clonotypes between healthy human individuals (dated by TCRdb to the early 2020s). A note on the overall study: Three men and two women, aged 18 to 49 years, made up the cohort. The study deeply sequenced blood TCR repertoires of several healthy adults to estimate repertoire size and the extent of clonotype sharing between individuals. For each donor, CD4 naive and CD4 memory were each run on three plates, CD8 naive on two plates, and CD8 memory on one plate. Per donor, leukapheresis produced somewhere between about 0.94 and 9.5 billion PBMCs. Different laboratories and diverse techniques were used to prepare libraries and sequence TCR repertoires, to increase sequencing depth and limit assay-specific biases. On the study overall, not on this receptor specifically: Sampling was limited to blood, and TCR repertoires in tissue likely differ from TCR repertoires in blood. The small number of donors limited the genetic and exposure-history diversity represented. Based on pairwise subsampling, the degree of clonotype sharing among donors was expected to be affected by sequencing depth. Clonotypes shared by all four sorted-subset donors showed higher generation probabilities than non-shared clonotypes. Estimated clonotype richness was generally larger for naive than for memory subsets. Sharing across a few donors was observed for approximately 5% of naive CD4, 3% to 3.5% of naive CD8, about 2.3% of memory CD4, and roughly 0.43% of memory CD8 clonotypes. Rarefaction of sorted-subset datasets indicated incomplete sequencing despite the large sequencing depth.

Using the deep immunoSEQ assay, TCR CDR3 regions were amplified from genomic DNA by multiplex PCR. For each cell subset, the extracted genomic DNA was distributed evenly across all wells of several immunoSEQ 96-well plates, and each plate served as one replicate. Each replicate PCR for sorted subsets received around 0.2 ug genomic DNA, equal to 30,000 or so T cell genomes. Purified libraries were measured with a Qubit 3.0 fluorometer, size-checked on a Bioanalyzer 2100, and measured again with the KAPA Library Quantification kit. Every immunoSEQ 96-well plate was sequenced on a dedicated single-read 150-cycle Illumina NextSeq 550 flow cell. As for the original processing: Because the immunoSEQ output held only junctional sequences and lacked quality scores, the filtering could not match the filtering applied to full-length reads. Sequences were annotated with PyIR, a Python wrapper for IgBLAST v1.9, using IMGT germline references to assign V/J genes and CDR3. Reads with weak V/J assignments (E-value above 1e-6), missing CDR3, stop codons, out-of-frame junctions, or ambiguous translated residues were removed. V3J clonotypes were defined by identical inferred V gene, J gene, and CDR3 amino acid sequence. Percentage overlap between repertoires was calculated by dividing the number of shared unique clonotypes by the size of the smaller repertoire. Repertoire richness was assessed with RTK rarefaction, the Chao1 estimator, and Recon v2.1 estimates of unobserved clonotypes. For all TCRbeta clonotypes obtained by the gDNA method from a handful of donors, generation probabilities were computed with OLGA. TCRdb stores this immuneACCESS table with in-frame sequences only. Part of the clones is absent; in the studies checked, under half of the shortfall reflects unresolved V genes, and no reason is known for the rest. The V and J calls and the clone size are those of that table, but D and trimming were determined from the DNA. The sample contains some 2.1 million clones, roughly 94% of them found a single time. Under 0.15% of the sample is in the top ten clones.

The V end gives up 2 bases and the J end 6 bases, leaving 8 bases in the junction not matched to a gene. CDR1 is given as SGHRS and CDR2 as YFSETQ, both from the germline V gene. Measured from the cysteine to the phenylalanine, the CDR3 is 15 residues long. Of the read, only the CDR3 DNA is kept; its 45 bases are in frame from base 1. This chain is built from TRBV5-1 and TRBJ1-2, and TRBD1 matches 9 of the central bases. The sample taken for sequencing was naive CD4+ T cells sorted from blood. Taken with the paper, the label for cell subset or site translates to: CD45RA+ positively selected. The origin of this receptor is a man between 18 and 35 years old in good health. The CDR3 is CASSLDRQGGDGYTF. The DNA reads TGCGCCAGCAGCTTAGACCGACAGGGGGGAGATGGCTACACCTTC.